The 10 T cell receptor beta chains below were found in one sample sequenced in a study of beta chain features in type 1 diabetes. Expressed TCRB transcripts were sequenced because the isolated RNA had all been reverse transcribed beforehand. Assay used: immunoSEQ multiplex PCR; TCRdb lists only in-frame clones, some missing. Found here are 600,000 to 650,000 clones, about 14% of them singletons; the top ten hold approximately 0.099%. The sample comprised naive CD4+ T cells from blood. The receptors were sampled from a young man in good health.

The sample holds a few counts of this clone. The V and J genes are TRBV2 and TRBJ1-5, with D tentatively TRBD1 (6 bases). This CDR3 contains 15 residues. Trimming left V 6 bases short and J 1 base short, with 13 bases between. Germline loops: CDR1 SNHLY, CDR2 FYNNEI. The CDR3 is CASRPTGFSNQPQHF. The DNA of the CDR3 is TGTGCCAGCAGACCTACAGGGTTCAGCAATCAGCCCCAGCATTTT.

V usage is TRBV7-9 and J usage is TRBJ2-5; 11 nucleotides align to TRBD1. V was pared by 5 bases and J by 4 bases, with 9 bases of the junction left unmatched. The germline V gene encodes CDR1 SEHNR and CDR2 FQNEAQ (reference sequence). This CDR3 contains 16 residues. The CDR3: CASSMPPGQGVETQYF. CDR3 nucleotides: TGTGCCAGCAGCATGCCACCGGGACAGGGGGTAGAGACCCAGTACTTC.

This rearrangement joins TRBV21-1 to TRBJ1-1. TRBV21-1 is labeled a pseudogene. The CDR3 totals 16 residues. The CDR3 coding sequence is TGTGCCAGCAGCAAAAACTGCGGGAGGAGGTTCGCTGAAGCTTTCTTT. Amino acids: CASSKNCGRRFAEAFF.

This clone was detected only a few times. The chain uses TRBV28 and TRBJ2-2; 8 bases map to TRBD1. Losses at the gene ends were 6 bases for V and 4 bases for J; bases not matched to a gene: 4. The CDR3 is 14 residues long. The V gene's germline CDR1 is MDHEN and CDR2 SYDVKM. The CDR3 sequence: CASRSGQGTGELFF. The CDR3 nucleotides are TGTGCCAGCAGATCAGGACAGGGCACCGGGGAGCTGTTTTTT.

This clone was counted a few times. Germline is not matched at one junction end, which may reflect a read error. This chain connects TRBV7-7 to TRBJ2-6; no clear D gene. Germline V gives CDR1 SSHAT, CDR2 FNYEAQ (reference sequence). This CDR3 region has 13 residues. The CDR3 loop is CASSPSGANVLTF. Here the CDR3 DNA reads TGTGCTAGCAGCCCTAGTGGGGCCAACGTCCTGACTTTC.

This chain links TRBV7-9 with TRBJ1-1; TRBD1 agrees at 8 bases. The CDR3 has 14 amino acids. With V trimmed by 7 bases and J by 4 bases, 8 bases remained unmatched. Germline lookup yields CDR1 SEHNR and CDR2 FQNEAQ (reference sequence). CDR3 bases: TGTGCCAGCACCCCGTTGACAGGGGCCACTGAAGCTTTCTTT. The encoded protein is CASTPLTGATEAFF.

This clone has just a few counts. The genes are TRBV21-1 and TRBJ2-1; no DNA check was done on the table's D call, TRBD2. TRBV21-1 is a pseudogene segment. CDR3 length equals 15 residues. The CDR3 reads CASSEAGGASNEQFF. The DNA for the CDR3 is TGTGCCAGCAGCGAAGCGGGGGGGGCATCCAATGAGCAGTTCTTC.

The J gene is TRBJ1-1, the V gene TRBV28; D not certain. Germline V gene lookup returns CDR1 MDHEN and CDR2 SYDVKM. The CDR3 spans 15 residues. Trimming shortened V by 1 base and J by 1 base, and 10 bases separated the two germline ends. The CDR3 loop reads CASSLSVGRNTEAFF. The CDR3 region has the DNA TGTGCCAGCAGTTTATCGGTGGGGAGGAACACTGAAGCTTTCTTT.

The sample holds a few counts of this clone. The chain carries TRBV28 and TRBJ1-2; D remains unclear. CDR1 is MDHEN and CDR2 is SYDVKM in the germline V gene. Trimming took 2 bases from V and 4 from J, leaving 11 bases between them. The CDR3 is 14 residues long. The CDR3 sequence is CASSLPGSGYGYTF. CDR3 in DNA: TGTGCCAGCAGTTTACCTGGGTCCGGCTATGGCTACACCTTC.

Only a few counts were recorded for this clone. The rearrangement links TRBV9 to TRBJ1-1, with D unclear. The CDR3 is 14 residues long. The germline gives CDR1 SGDLS, CDR2 YYNGEE. The V and J ends lost 4 bases and 0 bases respectively, with 10 bases between them. Written as DNA, the CDR3 is TGTGCCAGCAGCTGGGTTGGGATGAACACTGAAGCTTTCTTT. Protein sequence: CASSWVGMNTEAFF. The variable domain in full, with the rest retrieved from reference TRBV9 and TRBJ1-1, is DSGVTQTPKHLITATGQRVTLRCSPRSGDLSVYWYQQSLDQGLQFLIQYYNGEERAKGNILERFSAQQFPDLHSELNLSSLELGDSALYFCASSWVGMNTEAFFGQGTRLTVV.